The 4 T cell receptor beta chains listed next were all sequenced from one sample in a study of cytotoxic CD8 clonotypes in ibrutinib-treated CLL. Clones were sequenced by immunoSEQ multiplex PCR, and TCRdb holds only the in-frame ones, with some missing. The table shows 150,000 or so clones, with 75% to 85% occurring only once. Specimen: PBMCs, collected after 36 months of ibrutinib treatment. These receptors originate from a human donor with chronic lymphocytic leukemia.

This clone came up a few times. The chain is built from TRBV10-1 and TRBJ2-7; the D gene is possibly TRBD2 (6 bases). The CDR3 spans 13 residues. Between the trimmed V and J ends, which lost 2 bases and 1 base, there was a span of 6 bases. Per germline, CDR1 WNHNN and CDR2 SYGVQD (reference sequence). CDR3 amino acids: CASSERESYEQYF. CDR3 DNA sequence: TGCGCCAGCAGTGAGCGGGAGTCCTACGAGCAGTACTTC.

As to this clone: At one end, the junction sequence differs from germline, possibly due to a read error. The V and J genes are TRBV2 and TRBJ2-1, with 9 bases matching TRBD2. The V gene's germline CDR1 is SNHLY and CDR2 FYNNEI. CDR3 length: 10 amino acids. The CDR3 nucleotides are TGTGCCAGCAATGCGGGAGGGCCTCTCTTC. This sequence encodes CASNAGGPLF.

This clone occurred once. The gene calls are TRBV6-1 and TRBJ1-3; 9 bases match TRBD1. The CDR3 has 14 residues. The ends lost 4 bases at V and 4 bases at J; junction bases unmatched: 2. Germline CDR1 MNHNS, CDR2 SASEGT. The CDR3 DNA follows: TGTGCCAGCAGTGTAGACAGGGGGGGAAACACCATATATTTT. Encoded protein: CASSVDRGGNTIYF.

The gene calls are TRBV6-5 and TRBJ1-1; D is uncertain. The V end was cut by 2 bases, the J end by 1 base, with 5 bases between. This CDR3 has 13 amino acids. Looked up from germline, CDR1 is MNHEY and CDR2 is SVGAGI. The CDR3 bases are TGTGCCAGCAGTTACAATTCGAACACTGAAGCTTTCTTT. It specifies CASSYNSNTEAFF.